One and the same sample provided the 21 T cell receptor beta chains below, sequenced in a study of T cell repertoires in cytomegalovirus infection. TCRdb re-derived calls from the reads in MiXCR, one entry per CDR3 protein. Of 250,000 to 300,000 distinct CDR3 sequences detected, 15% to 20% appear once; the ten largest clones hold 40% to 55%. Sequencing was done on a sample of CD8+ T cells from PBMCs. The receptors come from a human donor in good health (CMV status not recorded). Some clones in this sample may be carry-over from other donors' samples.

There are a few counts of this clonotype. V gene TRBV4-1 combines with J gene TRBJ2-5, with TRBD1 as a possible D gene (6 bases). Trimming left V 1 base short and J 2 bases short, with 8 bases between. The CDR3 spans 14 residues. Germline-derived CDR1 and CDR2 are MGHRA and YSYEKL. As DNA, the CDR3 is TGCGCCAGCAGCCAAGCGGGACAACAAGAGACCCAGTACTTC. Translation: CASSQAGQQETQYF.

The sample holds a few counts of this clonotype. The V call is TRBV7-8, the J call TRBJ2-1, with 8 bases fitting TRBD1. The CDR3 runs 21 residues. Germline CDR1 SGHVS, CDR2 FQNEAQ. After removal of 7 bases from V and 3 bases from J, the junction contained 26 bases not matched to a gene. The CDR3 DNA reads TGTGCCAGCACCTCATCTTGGGTGGGCAGGGGGCGCGAAATCCACTACAATGAGCAGTTCTTC. Its protein product is CASTSSWVGRGREIHYNEQFF.

The chain uses TRBV7-6 and TRBJ2-1; D might be TRBD1 (6 bases). Germline-derived CDR1 and CDR2 are SGHVS and FNYEAQ. The CDR3 consists of 18 residues. The V gene lost 4 bases and the J gene lost 0 bases, with 19 bases spanning the gap. Written as DNA, the CDR3 is TGTGCCAGCAGCTCTGTAGTACCGGGACAATCCTCCTACAATGAGCAGTTCTTC. This encodes CASSSVVPGQSSYNEQFF.

The rearrangement links TRBV19 to TRBJ1-2, with no clear D. V was clipped by 1 base and J by 8 bases, with 5 bases between them. This CDR3 contains 11 residues. CDR1 and CDR2 (germline): LNHDA, SQIVND (reference sequence). DNA of the CDR3: TGTGCCAGTAGTATAGTTGACGGCTACACCTTC. Protein: CASSIVDGYTF.

This sequence joins TRBV5-4 and TRBJ1-2; D is ambiguous. With 1 base removed from V and 4 bases from J, the gap between germline ends came to 14 bases. Germline assignment: CDR1 SGHNT and CDR2 YYREEE (reference sequence). This CDR3 is 15 amino acids long. CDR3 loop: CASSLYGRGSYGYTF. In DNA, the CDR3 is TGTGCCAGCAGCTTGTACGGTCGAGGTTCCTATGGCTACACCTTC.

This clonotype was counted many times. The chain employs TRBV28 and TRBJ2-1; D uncertain. Trimming removed 3 bases at V and 2 bases at J, with 8 bases between. CDR1 MDHEN and CDR2 SYDVKM come from the germline V gene. The CDR3 sequence is 14 residues long. CDR3 DNA sequence: TGTGCCAGCAGTTTGGCGGAGCCCTACAATGAGCAGTTCTTC. Protein: CASSLAEPYNEQFF.

This chain uses TRBV6-6 with TRBJ2-1; D remains ambiguous. The germline V and J ends were trimmed by 0 bases and 0 bases, with 9 bases remaining between them. Per germline, CDR1 MNHNY and CDR2 SVGAGI (reference sequence). The CDR3 covers 16 residues. CDR3 sequence reads: CASSYSSQRSYNEQFF. The CDR3 DNA reads as TGTGCCAGCAGTTACTCGTCACAACGCTCCTACAATGAGCAGTTCTTC.

This clonotype showed up many times. The chain carries TRBV7-8 and TRBJ2-3, with D maybe TRBD1 (5 bases). The CDR3 is made up of 14 amino acids. The V end was cut by 3 bases, the J end by 2 bases, with 9 bases between. Germline lookup yields CDR1 SGHVS and CDR2 FQNEAQ. The CDR3 nucleotides are TGTGCCAGCAGCTTGGCCAGGGCCACAGATACGCAGTATTTT. Its translation is CASSLARATDTQYF.

The CDR3 DNA reads as TGCGCCAGCAGCTTGTATCGAGCGACGTCCGTTTCGGACACCGGGGAGCTGTTTTTT. Its translation: CASSLYRATSVSDTGELFF. The chain links TRBV5-1 to TRBJ2-2; no clear D gene. Between the trimmed V and J ends, which lost 1 base and 3 bases, there was a span of 22 bases. CDR1 and CDR2 from the germline V gene are SGHRS and YFSETQ. The CDR3 consists of 19 residues. Variable domain in full (rest from reference TRBV5-1 and TRBJ2-2): KAGVTQTPRYLIKTRGQQVTLSCSPISGHRSVSWYQQTPGQGLQFLFEYFSETQRNKGNFPGRFSGRQFSNSRSEMNVSTLELGDSALYLCASSLYRATSVSDTGELFFGEGSRLTVL.

This clonotype showed up just a few times. V is TRBV7-8 and J is TRBJ1-1, with D perhaps TRBD1 (6 bases). Germline CDR1 is SGHVS and CDR2 is FQNEAQ. V dropped 5 bases and J dropped 5 bases, with 18 bases sitting between them. The CDR3 length is 15 residues. The CDR3 sequence is CASSPRFGGRTEAFF. For the CDR3, the DNA is TGTGCCAGCAGCCCCCGGTTTGGGGGGCGGACTGAAGCTTTCTTT. Filled out from reference TRBV7-8 and TRBJ1-1, the complete variable domain reads GAGVSQSPRYKVAKRGQDVALRCDPISGHVSLFWYQQALGQGPEFLTYFQNEAQLDKSGLPSDRFFAERPEGSVSTLKIQRTQQEDSAVYLCASSPRFGGRTEAFFGQGTRLTVV.

In DNA, the CDR3 is TGCAGCGTTGAGGTGGTGGCGGGGGGGCTGGAGACCCAGTACTTC. This gives the protein CSVEVVAGGLETQYF. The chain couples TRBV29-1 to TRBJ2-5, with 9 bases fitting TRBD2. The junction had 10 bases not matched to a gene; V was cut back by 3 bases and J by 5 bases. CDR1 is SQVTM and CDR2 is ANQGSEA in the germline V gene. The CDR3 runs 15 residues.

This clonotype was seen many times. This rearrangement joins TRBV7-2 to TRBJ1-2, with a possible D match to TRBD1 (6 bases). The CDR3 consists of 14 residues. Germline V gene data show CDR1 as SGHTA and CDR2 as FQGNSA. Trimming took 1 base from V and 4 from J, leaving 10 bases between them. CDR3 sequence (DNA): TGTGCCAGCAGCTTAGTGGACAGATCCTATGGCTACACCTTC. It codes for CASSLVDRSYGYTF.

This clonotype was recorded only once. The chain carries TRBV5-1 and TRBJ2-1; D might be TRBD1 (5 bases). The length of the CDR3 is 15 residues. The ends were cut back, 3 bases at V and 4 bases at J, with 14 bases in the middle. Germline CDR1 SGHRS, CDR2 YFSETQ. In nucleotides, the CDR3 is TGCGCCAGCAGCTCCGCCGCAGGGCGGTACAATGAGCAGTTCTTC. Translated: CASSSAAGRYNEQFF.

Regarding this clonotype: Its ends do not fully match the called genes, so a read error is possible. The chain employs TRBV6-2 or TRBV6-3 and TRBJ1-1; no clear D. Per germline, CDR1 MNHEY and CDR2 SVGEGT. The CDR3 contains 13 residues. The CDR3 region is CTSSYSLGTEAFF. In DNA, the CDR3 is TGTACCAGCAGTTATTCGCTGGGGACTGAAGCTTTCTTT.

This clonotype turned up a few times. The CDR3, as DNA: TGTGCCAGCAGTCACGACAGGGTGGACGGCTACACCTTC. Its translation: CASSHDRVDGYTF. The chain employs TRBV6-6 and TRBJ1-2; 7 bases are a match to TRBD1. Per the germline V gene, CDR1 is MNHNY and CDR2 is SVGAGI (reference sequence). The CDR3 runs 13 residues. Trimming at V came to 5 bases and at J to 8 bases, leaving 8 bases not matched to a gene.

This clonotype was seen ten or more times. J is TRBJ2-3 and V is TRBV7-2; 15 bases match TRBD2. The V gene's germline CDR1 is SGHTA and CDR2 FQGNSA. The CDR3 is made up of 21 amino acids. V trimming: 2 bases; J trimming: 1 base; junction bases outside the gene matches: 13. Here the CDR3 DNA reads TGTGCCAGCAGCTTAATCCCCCCAGGACTAGCGGGGGGGCCGGGCACAGATACGCAGTATTTT. Protein sequence: CASSLIPPGLAGGPGTDTQYF.

This clonotype was detected only a few times. The V call is TRBV5-1, the J call TRBJ1-1; 10 bases are shared with TRBD1. V was clipped by 4 bases and J by 4 bases; unmatched bases: 10. Germline V lookup: CDR1 SGHRS, CDR2 YFSETQ. The CDR3 sequence is 16 residues long. The CDR3 DNA sequence: TGCGCCAGCAGCCCAGGGACAGGGGAAGTTCCCACTGAAGCTTTCTTT. Its translation: CASSPGTGEVPTEAFF.

This clonotype showed up just a few times. The chain links TRBV11-2 to TRBJ1-1; perhaps TRBD1 as D (5 bases). The CDR3 has 15 amino acids. V was cut by 1 base and J by 5 bases, with 14 bases left in between. In germline, CDR1 is SGHAT, CDR2 FQNNGV. As DNA, the CDR3 is TGTGCCAGCAGCTTAGCGGCCAGGGATTCTACTGAAGCTTTCTTT. This gives the protein CASSLAARDSTEAFF.

V and J are TRBV7-2 and TRBJ2-1, with D perhaps being TRBD1 or TRBD2 (7 bases each). The CDR3 loop spans 16 amino acids. CDR1 SGHTA and CDR2 FQGNSA come from the germline V gene. V dropped 5 bases and J dropped 6 bases, with 20 bases sitting between them. This chain's CDR3 is CASSAALARGPNEQFF. CDR3 coding DNA: TGTGCCAGCAGCGCAGCACTAGCGAGGGGGCCCAATGAGCAGTTCTTC.

This clonotype was counted a few times. V usage is TRBV29-1 and J usage is TRBJ2-2; the D call may be TRBD1 or TRBD2 (5 bases each). The CDR3 has 16 residues. Trimming removed 4 bases from V and 0 bases from J, with 15 bases in between. Germline V gives CDR1 SQVTM, CDR2 ANQGSEA. The CDR3 nucleotides are TGCAGCGTTGTTTGGGGCGGGTTCTCGAACACCGGGGAGCTGTTTTTT. Protein sequence: CSVVWGGFSNTGELFF.

This clonotype was observed many times. The chain uses TRBV7-6 and TRBJ2-7, with 12 bases aligning to TRBD2. This CDR3 has 17 residues. Germline lookup yields CDR1 SGHVS and CDR2 FNYEAQ. The V and J ends lost 5 bases and 0 bases, in that order; junction bases with no gene match: 8. CDR3 protein: CASSASSGGDLSYEQYF. The CDR3 DNA sequence: TGTGCCAGCAGCGCGTCTAGCGGGGGGGACCTCTCCTACGAGCAGTACTTC.